The present entry profiles one T cell receptor (beta chain) with its context. The V end was cut by 8 bases, the J end by 6 bases, with 21 bases between. Germline V gene sequence: CDR1 MNHNS, CDR2 SASEGT. The CDR3 length is 15 residues. Researchers took RNA transcripts and amplified the TCR beta CDR3 regions from them. The HTBI set primed first-round TCR CDR3 RT-PCR. TCRdb re-called the multiplex PCR reads through MiXCR, storing one row per CDR3 protein. The sample includes 400,000 or so distinct CDR3 sequences, roughly 13% seen only once; the top ten take 25% to 30%. The data derive from a study of T cells in Graves' hyperthyroidism and ophthalmopathy. As for the study in general: Specimen type is peripheral blood, collected at initial diagnosis prior to any treatment.

A NOSPECS grade of at least 4, a Clinical Activity Score of at least 3 and duration under 3 months were recorded in ophthalmopathy patients. Uncontrolled infection, other autoimmune disease, pregnancy or lactation led to exclusion. Clinical symptoms, serum thyroxine and TRAb, thyroid ultrasound and orbital computed tomography were used for the diagnoses. This sequence originates from a man aged 45-60 years with Graves' ophthalmopathy. Specimen: blood. The chain combines TRBV6-1 with TRBJ2-3; D gene uncertain. The CDR3 sequence is CASSELATVIDTQYF. CDR3 sequence (DNA): TGTGCCAGCTCCGAACTTGCTACCGTCATCGATACGCAGTATTTT.